These 13 T cell receptor beta chains were sequenced from one sample in a study of breast tumors, draining lymph nodes, adjacent tissues. Samples came from axillary lymph nodes draining the breast cancer. In TCRdb, the multiplex PCR reads were re-called with MiXCR into one record per CDR3 protein. The sample lists about 89,000 distinct CDR3 sequences; over 25% were seen once. The sequenced sample consisted of axillary lymph node tissue. These receptor sequences come from a female donor with breast cancer. Some clones in this sample may be carry-over from other donors' samples.

For this clonotype: Being one base from a much bigger clone, this may be a read error. The chain uses TRBV5-6 and TRBJ2-1; D is uncertain. CDR3 length: 12 amino acids. CDR1 SGHDT and CDR2 YYEEEE come from the germline V gene. CDR3 residues: CVSSLTYNEQFF. DNA of the CDR3: TGTGTCAGCAGCTTGACATACAATGAGCAGTTCTTC.

CDR3 in DNA: TGCGCCAGCAGAGGGAGGGATTCTACGGGCGAGCAGTACTTC. Residues: CASRGRDSTGEQYF. J is TRBJ2-7 and V is TRBV5-1, with 7 positions matching TRBD2. The CDR3 runs to 14 residues. Germline values: CDR1 SGHRS, CDR2 YFSETQ. V was clipped by 5 bases and J by 6 bases; unmatched bases: 11.

This clonotype was counted once. A much larger clone lies one base from this, so it may be a read error. This chain links TRBV7-6 with TRBJ2-1; 9 nucleotides line up with TRBD1. CDR1 SGHVS and CDR2 FNYEAQ come from the germline V gene. This CDR3 has 17 amino acids. The CDR3 here is CASSYSKGTGIYNERFF. For the CDR3, the DNA is TGTGCCAGCAGTTACTCGAAAGGGACAGGGATCTACAATGAGCGGTTCTTC.

This clonotype was seen at least ten times. The V gene is TRBV28, the J gene TRBJ1-2; D uncertain. Germline-derived CDR1 and CDR2 are MDHEN and SYDVKM. The CDR3 loop spans 13 amino acids. Between the trimmed V and J ends, which lost 7 bases and 5 bases, there was a span of 14 bases. The CDR3 protein is CASTSNGPYGYTF. In nucleotides, the CDR3 is TGTGCCAGCACCTCGAACGGGCCGTATGGCTACACCTTC.

This clonotype was observed at least ten times. The chain's CDR3 is CASSPSASSYEQYF. As DNA, the CDR3 is TGTGCCAGCAGCCCATCGGCGTCTTCCTACGAGCAGTACTTC. The chain couples TRBV11-1 to TRBJ2-7; D remains ambiguous. Germline CDR1 and CDR2: SGHAT and FQDESV (reference sequence). CDR3 length: 14 amino acids. With 5 bases removed from V and 1 base from J, the gap between germline ends came to 12 bases. The whole variable domain, filled in from reference TRBV11-1 and TRBJ2-7, reads EAEVAQSPRYKITEKSQAVAFWCDPISGHATLYWYRQILGQGPELLVQFQDESVVDDSQLPKDRFSAERLKGVDSTLKIQPAELGDSAMYLCASSPSASSYEQYFGPGTRLTVT.

This clonotype was counted only a few times. V gene TRBV7-9 combines with J gene TRBJ1-1; D is ambiguous. The V gene lost 5 bases and the J gene lost 1 base, with 5 bases spanning the gap. The germline gives CDR1 SEHNR, CDR2 FQNEAQ (reference sequence). This CDR3 spans 12 amino acids. CDR3 loop: CASSTGNTEAFF. The CDR3 DNA reads TGTGCCAGCAGCACTGGGAACACTGAAGCTTTCTTT.

This sequence joins TRBV6-1 and TRBJ2-1, with 7 bases aligning to TRBD2. The CDR3 runs 13 residues. In germline, CDR1 is MNHNS, CDR2 SASEGT. With V trimmed by 6 bases and J by 3 bases, 2 bases remained unmatched. CDR3 in amino acids: CASSRDYYNEQFF. The CDR3 DNA is TGTGCCAGCAGCCGGGACTACTACAATGAGCAGTTCTTC.

This clonotype was counted ten times or more. The rearrangement links TRBV7-2 to TRBJ2-7, with TRBD1 matching 7 bases. The CDR3 totals 18 residues. Trimming at V came to 5 bases and at J to 6 bases, leaving 22 bases not matched to a gene. From germline, CDR1 is SGHTA and CDR2 FQGNSA. The chain's CDR3 is CASSPGRWGQQLEVEQYF. The CDR3 nucleotides read TGTGCCAGCAGCCCAGGACGATGGGGACAGCAGCTTGAGGTCGAGCAGTACTTC. The full variable domain, with the rest looked up from reference TRBV7-2 and TRBJ2-7, is GAGVSQSPSNKVTEKGKDVELRCDPISGHTALYWYRQSLGQGLEFLIYFQGNSAPDKSGLPSDRFSAERTGGSVSTLTIQRTQQEDSAVYLCASSPGRWGQQLEVEQYFGPGTRLTVT.

The chain links TRBV7-9 to TRBJ2-2; 10 bases are a match to TRBD1. V lost 4 bases and J lost 4; bases outside the gene matches: 6. The CDR3 runs to 16 residues. Per germline, CDR1 SEHNR and CDR2 FQNEAQ (reference sequence). The DNA of the CDR3 is TGTGCCAGCAGCTCGAGACAGGGGGCAGGCACCGGGGAGCTGTTTTTT. Translated: CASSSRQGAGTGELFF.

This clonotype has ten or more counts. V usage is TRBV6-5 and J usage is TRBJ1-4; 9 positions agree with TRBD1. The length of the CDR3 is 15 residues. Germline lookup yields CDR1 MNHEY and CDR2 SVGAGI. V dropped 4 bases and J dropped 7; count of bases not matched to a gene: 7. For the CDR3, the DNA is TGTGCCAGCAGTTCTGGGACAGGGTGGACTGAAAAACTGTTTTTT. Encoded protein: CASSSGTGWTEKLFF.

The chain employs TRBV7-7 and TRBJ1-2; D might be TRBD1 (6 bases). Deletions cut 5 bases from V and 4 bases from J, with 20 bases between. From germline, CDR1 is SSHAT and CDR2 FNYEAQ (reference sequence). The CDR3 has 16 residues. As DNA, the CDR3 is TGTGCCAGCAGCCCACGGCCGGGGGCCTCCGTCTATGGCTACACCTTC. Translating gives CASSPRPGASVYGYTF.

This clonotype showed up many times. V is TRBV7-9 and J is TRBJ2-5; D not certain. Deletions cut 0 bases from V and 5 bases from J, with 10 bases between. The CDR3 is 14 amino acids. Per the germline V gene, CDR1 is SEHNR and CDR2 is FQNEAQ (reference sequence). The CDR3 protein is CASSLAGSMETQYF. In nucleotides, the CDR3 is TGTGCCAGCAGCTTAGCGGGATCGATGGAGACCCAGTACTTC.

With respect to this clonotype: Given the absence of the conserved phenylalanine or tryptophan at the CDR3 end, a read error is likely. The DNA is omitted, as the CDR3 cannot be located on it reliably, and the CDR3 follows TCRdb's listing. J is TRBJ1-3 and V is TRBV7-9; the tabulated D call, TRBD1, remains unverified against the DNA. The length of the CDR3 is 17 amino acids, counting both ends. Germline V gives CDR1 SEHNR, CDR2 FQNEAQ (reference sequence). CDR3 sequence reads: CASSTRRGVGGGNTTYS.